This T cell receptor beta chain came from a study of T cell responses to AZD1222 COVID-19 vaccine. Second-dose groups at about 4 or about 12 weeks were pooled. With V trimmed by 5 bases and J by 1 base, 6 bases remained unmatched. CDR3 length: 15 residues. Per the germline V gene, CDR1 is SGHTA and CDR2 is FQGNSA. To note about this clone: Its antigen is still unknown.

Study-wide results and caveats: The donors showed a predominance of white British ancestry and of females, with possible underestimation of clonal diversity. The breadth and depth of Spike-specific TCRs increased once two AZD1222 doses had been given.

Measured with immunoSEQ multiplex PCR; TCRdb has only the in-frame clones, and not every one. The repertoire includes more than 150,000 clones, around 92% of them detected once, and 1.3% sits in the top ten. The sequencing used peripheral blood, collected 28 days after the second AZD1222 dose. This chain connects TRBV7-2 to TRBJ2-5, with TRBD1 matching over 8 bases. This receptor was obtained from an adult who received the AZD1222 COVID-19 vaccine. Here the CDR3 reads CASSGGTGLQETQYF. CDR3 DNA sequence: TGTGCCAGCAGCGGCGGGACAGGCCTCCAAGAGACCCAGTACTTC.